This T cell receptor (beta chain) derives from a study of blood T cell repertoires in COVID-19. This clone was seen once. V lost 1 base and J lost 0, with 6 bases in between. From germline, CDR1 is LNHNV and CDR2 YYDKDF (reference sequence). This CDR3 region has 14 residues. The repertoire was sequenced with immunoSEQ multiplex PCR; TCRdb's copy has only in-frame clones and lacks some. This sample has about 100,000 clones, with roughly 80% found just once. The clonotype was recovered from a human donor in a cohort sampled during active COVID-19. This chain joins TRBV15 and TRBJ2-5; D is uncertain. The sequencing input was peripheral blood. This CDR3 is CATSRGGDQETQYF. The CDR3 DNA reads TGTGCCACCAGCAGAGGCGGCGACCAAGAGACCCAGTACTTC.